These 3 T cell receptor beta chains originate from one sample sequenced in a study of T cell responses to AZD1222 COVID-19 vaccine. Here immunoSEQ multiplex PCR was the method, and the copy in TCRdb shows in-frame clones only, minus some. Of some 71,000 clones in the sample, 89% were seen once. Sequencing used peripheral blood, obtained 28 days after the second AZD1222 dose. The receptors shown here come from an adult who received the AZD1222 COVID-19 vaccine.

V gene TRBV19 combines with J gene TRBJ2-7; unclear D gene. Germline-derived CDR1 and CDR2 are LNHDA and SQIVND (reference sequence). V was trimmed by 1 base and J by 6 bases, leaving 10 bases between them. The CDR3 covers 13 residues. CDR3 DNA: TGTGCCAGTAGTATAGCCGGCAGGATCGAGCAGTACTTC. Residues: CASSIAGRIEQYF.

DNA for the CDR3: TGCGCCAGCAGCTTGTCCATCACAGATACGCAGTATTTT. Protein sequence: CASSLSITDTQYF. The chain joins TRBV5-1 to TRBJ2-3; D ambiguous. The CDR3 has 13 amino acids. Germline V gene lookup returns CDR1 SGHRS and CDR2 YFSETQ. Deletions cut 1 base from V and 2 bases from J, with 5 bases between.

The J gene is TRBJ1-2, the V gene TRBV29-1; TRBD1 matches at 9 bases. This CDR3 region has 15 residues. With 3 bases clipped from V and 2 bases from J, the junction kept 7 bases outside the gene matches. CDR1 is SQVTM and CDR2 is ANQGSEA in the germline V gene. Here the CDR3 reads CSVDQPGQGNYGYTF. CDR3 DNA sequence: TGCAGCGTTGACCAACCGGGACAGGGAAACTATGGCTACACCTTC.